The 20 T cell receptor beta chains presented below share a single source sample, sequenced in a study of cytomegalovirus exposure and HLA in healthy donors. Amplification used 60 Vbeta primers and 13 Jbeta primers. Generated by immunoSEQ multiplex PCR, the TCRdb table keeps only in-frame clones and is missing some. The table has approximately 180,000 clones, more than 80% seen once. Sequencing was carried out using PBMCs. Receptor source: a woman between 18 and 30 years old in good health and CMV-seropositive.

This clone was observed a single time. This chain uses TRBV15 with TRBJ1-3; D might be TRBD1 (5 bases). V gave up 5 bases and J gave up 0 bases, with 11 bases separating them. This CDR3 comprises 15 residues. The germline CDR1 and CDR2 sequences are LNHNV and YYDKDF (reference sequence). The CDR3 here is CATSGGGNSGNTIYF. The CDR3 bases are TGTGCCACCAGCGGGGGGGGGAACTCTGGAAACACCATATATTTT. Variable domain in full (rest from reference TRBV15 and TRBJ1-3): DAMVIQNPRYQVTQFGKPVTLSCSQTLNHNVMYWYQQKSSQAPKLLFHYYDKDFNNEADTPDNFQSRRPNTSFCFLDIRSPGLGDTAMYLCATSGGGNSGNTIYFGEGSWLTVV.

The V call is TRBV27, the J call TRBJ2-7; 9 nucleotides line up with TRBD2. Germline assignment: CDR1 MNHEY and CDR2 SMNVEV (reference sequence). Trimming removed 6 bases from V and 4 bases from J; junction bases left unmatched: 7. CDR3 length: 14 amino acids. The CDR3 bases are TGTGCCAGCAGCGGGCGAGCGGGGGGATACGAGCAGTACTTC. As protein: CASSGRAGGYEQYF.

The chain carries TRBV5-8 and TRBJ1-6, with D possibly TRBD1 on 5 matching bases. V was cut by 4 bases and J by 7 bases, with 15 bases left in between. The V gene's germline CDR1 is SGHTS and CDR2 YDEGEE. The CDR3 has 15 amino acids. In DNA form, the CDR3 reads TGTGCCAGCAGCACAGGCTCCCCTCGAAATTCACCCCTCCACTTT. Its translation: CASSTGSPRNSPLHF.

This chain uses TRBV4-3 with TRBJ2-7; TRBD2 matches at 8 bases. Germline loops: CDR1 LGHNA, CDR2 YSLEER. V shed 3 bases and J 0 bases; nucleotides not matched to a gene: 10. This CDR3 has 17 amino acids. The CDR3 loop is CASSQERGGVSSYEQYF. CDR3 nucleotide sequence: TGCGCCAGCAGCCAGGAACGGGGGGGCGTCAGCTCCTACGAGCAGTACTTC.

This sequence joins TRBV19 and TRBJ2-6; no definite D call. V was clipped by 6 bases and J by 0 bases, with 9 bases between them. Germline V lookup: CDR1 LNHDA, CDR2 SQIVND (reference sequence). This CDR3 is built from 15 residues. CDR3 residues: CASRDGGSGANVLTF. CDR3 sequence (DNA): TGTGCCAGTAGAGACGGCGGCTCTGGGGCCAACGTCCTGACTTTC.

This chain joins TRBV19 and TRBJ1-1; D not certain. This CDR3 contains 16 residues. Trimming took 1 base from V and 0 from J, leaving 12 bases between them. Germline loops: CDR1 LNHDA, CDR2 SQIVND (reference sequence). CDR3 region: CASSIGVGLLNTEAFF. The CDR3 DNA reads as TGTGCCAGTAGTATAGGTGTTGGACTTTTGAACACTGAAGCTTTCTTT.

This rearrangement joins TRBV7-9 to TRBJ1-1; the D is unclear. The CDR3 runs to 13 residues. The V end was cut by 4 bases, the J end by 2 bases, with 8 bases between. Germline V gene data show CDR1 as SEHNR and CDR2 as FQNEAQ (reference sequence). The CDR3 sequence is CASSYTANTEAFF. DNA of the CDR3: TGTGCCAGCAGCTACACAGCTAACACTGAAGCTTTCTTT.

Only one count was recorded for this clone. The chain has TRBV27 and TRBJ1-2; 8 bases map to TRBD1. Trimming cost V 6 bases and J 4 bases; bases outside gene matches: 10. CDR3 size: 15 residues. Germline assignment: CDR1 MNHEY and CDR2 SMNVEV (reference sequence). The CDR3 DNA follows: TGTGCCAGCAGCCAACTCTTGACAGGGGTCTATGGCTACACCTTC. Encoded protein: CASSQLLTGVYGYTF.

J is TRBJ1-5 and V is TRBV28; unclear D gene. V was pared by 1 base and J by 4 bases, with 5 bases between. The CDR3 loop spans 13 amino acids. Germline lookup yields CDR1 MDHEN and CDR2 SYDVKM. CDR3 sequence reads: CASSLSGNQPQHF. The CDR3 DNA reads TGTGCCAGCAGTTTATCGGGAAATCAGCCCCAGCATTTT. Full variable domain (missing parts from reference TRBV28 and TRBJ1-5): DVKVTQSSRYLVKRTGEKVFLECVQDMDHENMFWYRQDPGLGLRLIYFSYDVKMKEKGDIPEGYSVSREKKERFSLILESASTNQTSMYLCASSLSGNQPQHFGDGTRLSIL.

V is TRBV6-5 and J is TRBJ1-2; no firm D call. Germline CDR1 MNHEY, CDR2 SVGAGI. The V end was cut by 0 bases, the J end by 4 bases, with 12 bases between. The CDR3 has 15 residues. The DNA for the CDR3 is TGTGCCAGCAGTTACTCCCGTGAGAACCCCTATGGCTACACCTTC. Translation gives CASSYSRENPYGYTF.

The genes are TRBV7-2 and TRBJ2-7; D remains ambiguous. CDR1 and CDR2 from the germline V gene are SGHTA and FQGNSA. The CDR3 extends over 11 amino acids. V was cut by 5 bases and J by 4 bases, with 6 bases left in between. CDR3 in amino acids: CASSVGYEQYF. The CDR3 coding sequence is TGTGCCAGCAGCGTCGGTTACGAGCAGTACTTC.

The chain has TRBV30 and TRBJ1-1, with 8 bases identical to TRBD1. The CDR3 is made up of 12 amino acids. In germline, CDR1 is GTSNPN, CDR2 SVGIG (reference sequence). V lost 2 bases and J lost 7; bases outside the gene matches: 3. For the CDR3, the DNA is TGTGCCTGGAGTACGACAGGGGTTGAAGCTTTCTTT. This gives the protein CAWSTTGVEAFF.

A few counts support this clone. The J gene is TRBJ1-2, the V gene TRBV13, with 8 nucleotides matching TRBD1. The CDR3 totals 13 residues. The germline gives CDR1 PRHDT, CDR2 FYEKMQ (reference sequence). Trimming took 5 bases from V and 3 from J; bases not matched to a gene: 2. The CDR3 DNA sequence: TGTGCCAGCAGCGCGGACAGGGACTATGGCTACACCTTC. Its translation: CASSADRDYGYTF. Full variable domain (outside the CDR3, taken from reference TRBV13 and TRBJ1-2): AAGVIQSPRHLIKEKRETATLKCYPIPRHDTVYWYQQGPGQDPQFLISFYEKMQSDKGSIPDRFSAQQFSDYHSELNMSSLELGDSALYFCASSADRDYGYTFGSGTRLTVV.

This chain connects TRBV25-1 to TRBJ2-2, with TRBD2 as a possible D gene (5 bases). The V end was cut by 6 bases, the J end by 6 bases, with 17 bases between. This CDR3 spans 15 amino acids. The germline gives CDR1 MGHDK, CDR2 SYGVNS. In nucleotides, the CDR3 is TGTGCCAGCAGACCGGTGCTAGCTGCCGCCGGGGAGCTGTTTTTT. It translates to CASRPVLAAAGELFF.

The CDR3 nucleotides read TGTGCCAGCAGTGTAGCTCTACAGCAGCCCACTGAAGCTTTCTTT. Translation gives CASSVALQQPTEAFF. The J gene is TRBJ1-1, the V gene TRBV6-1, with unresolved D. This CDR3 is built from 15 residues. Trimming removed 4 bases at V and 4 bases at J, with 16 bases between. Germline loops: CDR1 MNHNS, CDR2 SASEGT.

The V and J genes are TRBV19 and TRBJ2-1; 7 bases map to TRBD1. The germline V gene encodes CDR1 LNHDA and CDR2 SQIVND (reference sequence). V shed 5 bases and J 10 bases; nucleotides not matched to a gene: 5. This CDR3 region has 12 residues. The CDR3 here is CASSQQGSEQFF. The CDR3 nucleotides read TGTGCCAGTAGTCAACAGGGGTCGGAGCAGTTCTTC.

This clone was found once. The rearrangement links TRBV7-9 to TRBJ2-5, with D perhaps matching TRBD2 (6 bases). The germline CDR1 and CDR2 sequences are SEHNR and FQNEAQ (reference sequence). Deletions cut 11 bases from V and 11 bases from J, with 21 bases between. CDR3 length equals 12 residues. Here the CDR3 reads CAEWGDSQEQYF. The CDR3 nucleotides are TGTGCCGAGTGGGGGGACTCGCAAGAGCAGTACTTC.

The chain employs TRBV11-1 and TRBJ2-7; 8 bases agree with TRBD2. The germline gives CDR1 SGHAT, CDR2 FQDESV (reference sequence). The CDR3 has 16 amino acids. V gave up 5 bases and J gave up 2 bases; unmatched junction bases: 11. CDR3 loop: CASSPFGGGITYEQYF. CDR3 nucleotides: TGTGCCAGCAGCCCCTTTGGCGGGGGGATCACCTACGAGCAGTACTTC.

This clone has a single count. The CDR3 DNA is TGCGCCAGCAGCCCCAGCACTCCAGGGGCGCTGGACATTCAGTACTTC. It translates to CASSPSTPGALDIQYF. V is TRBV4-1 and J is TRBJ2-4; D is perhaps TRBD1 (6 bases). V was pared by 4 bases and J by 8 bases, with 21 bases between. The CDR3 spans 16 residues. Per the germline V gene, CDR1 is MGHRA and CDR2 is YSYEKL.

This sequence joins TRBV18 and TRBJ2-7; 7 bases match TRBD1. From germline, CDR1 is KGHSH and CDR2 LQKENI. This CDR3 comprises 13 residues. The trim removed 5 bases at V and 5 bases at J, leaving 6 bases unmatched. CDR3 in DNA: TGTGCCAGCTCAAGGGGACAGAACCACGAGCAGTACTTC. Translating it yields CASSRGQNHEQYF.